This T cell receptor beta chain was retrieved from a study of cytotoxic CD8 clonotypes in ibrutinib-treated CLL (dated by TCRdb to the early 2020s). For the wider study: The cohort was composed of more than ten relapsed/refractory and 15 treatment-naive patients; IGHV unmutated status was identified in some 17 patients. Partial responses were observed in 24 patients and complete responses in 2; after a median follow-up of 68 months, remission was maintained in approximately 14 patients and progression was observed in approximately 12. The response samples were drawn at a median of approximately 12 months into treatment, with a range of roughly 6 to 36 months. An average of 255,043 productive templates and 94,082 productive rearrangements was obtained per sample. Of the 90 or so people in the trial, about two dozen had longitudinal samples available. Cryopreserved peripheral blood mononuclear cells were obtained prior to treatment, at the time of response, and at either disease progression or sustained remission. All remission and progressive disease samples were collected while patients were still receiving ibrutinib. On the study overall, not on this receptor specifically: Public clonotypes were found to be uncommon and were observed to contract or remain stable during treatment; the increase in clonality was shown to reflect expansion of private clonotypes at ibrutinib response. At ibrutinib response clonality went up, during sustained remission it held steady, and at progression it dropped back toward baseline. Sampling times were not matched between patients in sustained remission and patients whose disease was progressing, and lymph node repertoires were not examined. Baseline clonality exceeded that of age-matched healthy donors and correlated strongly with circulating CD8+ T-cell counts.

What the time point label conveys for this sample: about a year on ibrutinib. For TCR beta library preparation, roughly 2 micrograms of genomic DNA were extracted from the cryopreserved PBMCs. Longitudinal blood samples from CLL patients on ibrutinib monotherapy were analyzed using high-throughput TCR beta sequencing. The patients took part in an open-label, single-center phase 2 trial of ibrutinib monotherapy. On this clone: The specificity of this receptor is unknown. Base qualities are missing; no much larger clone stands one base away.

Spanning cysteine to phenylalanine, the CDR3 consists of 14 amino acids. Only the CDR3 DNA stays, 42 bases, in frame from base 1. The junction shows trimming of 2 bases on V and 5 bases on J, and the gene matches do not reach 4 bases of it. The germline V gene specifies SGHTA as CDR1 and FQGTGA as CDR2. The goal of deep resolution MiSeq sequencing was a depth between 1 in 1 million and 1 in 200,000 T cells, and coverage averaged 10x per clonotype. The immunoSEQ hsTCRB Kit was used to generate the TCR beta libraries. The authors processed their data as follows. ImmunoSEQ Data Assistant and ImmunoSEQ Analyzer were used for data analysis, and V, D and J genes were assigned according to IMGT definitions. Clonality, which ranges from 0 to 1, was calculated by subtracting the normalized Shannon entropy of productive rearrangement frequencies from one. Only overrepresented clonotypes making up at least 0.05% of the repertoire of each patient were included in the public clonotype analysis. Repertoires from thirteen age-matched healthy donors in immuneACCESS were used as clonality controls. Sourced from immuneACCESS, this table was stored by TCRdb with only in-frame sequences that have V and J called. A share of the clones is absent; for the studies checked, an unresolved V gene accounts for under half, and the remainder has no known explanation. The V and J calls and the clone size are those of that table, but D and trimming were determined from the DNA. The sample has 130,000 to 150,000 clones on record, over 60% of them singletons. 13% of the sample rests with the top ten.

The sample in question was PBMCs, obtained after 12 months of ibrutinib treatment. This clonotype originated in a human donor with chronic lymphocytic leukemia. The chain links TRBV7-3 with TRBJ2-7, and 9 junction bases match TRBD1. The CDR3: CASSLGTGKNEQYF. The nucleotide sequence is given as TGTGCCAGCAGCTTAGGGACAGGGAAGAACGAGCAGTACTTC.